Shown below are 4 T cell receptor beta chains from a single sample sequenced in a study of Ad26.COV2.S vaccination and SARS-CoV-2 variants. Specified treatment: about 20 received Ad26.COV2.S at low or high dose, single or two shots; roughly five received placebo; per-sample allocation not given. It was on day 63 after the first vaccine or placebo injection that samples were taken. The data were produced by immunoSEQ multiplex PCR, yet TCRdb's version contains in-frame clones alone and is incomplete. Among about 470,000 clones listed, less than 95% were seen once. This sample comprised peripheral blood, obtained in a trial of Ad26.COV2.S vaccine versus placebo. The receptors stem from a person aged 18 to 59 who received the Ad26.COV2.S COVID-19 vaccine or a placebo.

The V gene is TRBV5-5, the J gene TRBJ2-7; 11 bases map to TRBD2. Germline-derived CDR1 and CDR2 are SGHKS and YYEKEE (reference sequence). V trimming: 0 bases; J trimming: 1 base; junction bases outside the gene matches: 9. The CDR3 totals 18 residues. CDR3 bases: TGTGCCAGCAGCTTGGAGTTAGCGGGAGGGTCTAAATCCTACGAGCAGTACTTC. As protein: CASSLELAGGSKSYEQYF.

The rearrangement links TRBV14 to TRBJ1-2; D remains unclear. Trimming shortened V by 4 bases and J by 2 bases, and 14 bases separated the two germline ends. Germline values: CDR1 SGHDN, CDR2 FVKESK. The CDR3 is made up of 15 amino acids. CDR3 loop: CASSPGVGLNYGYTF. The DNA for the CDR3 is TGTGCCAGCAGCCCCGGGGTCGGTTTGAACTATGGCTACACCTTC. Looking up the rest from reference TRBV14 and TRBJ1-2 gives the full variable domain: EAGVTQFPSHSVIEKGQTVTLRCDPISGHDNLYWYRRVMGKEIKFLLHFVKESKQDESGMPNNRFLAERTGGTYSTLKVQPAELEDSGVYFCASSPGVGLNYGYTFGSGTRLTVV.

V and J are TRBV3-1 (or the pseudogene TRBV3-2) and TRBJ2-5; 13 bases agree with TRBD2. With V trimmed by 8 bases and J by 5 bases, 8 bases remained unmatched. Germline CDR1 reads LGHDT; CDR2 reads YNNKEL (reference sequence). The length of the CDR3 is 15 residues. This chain's CDR3 is CASSRTSGSGETQYF. CDR3 in DNA: TGTGCCAGCTCCCGGACTAGCGGGAGCGGGGAGACCCAGTACTTC.

The rearrangement links TRBV6-1 to TRBJ2-7; D unclear. Deletions cut 1 base from V and 4 bases from J, with 8 bases between. Germline CDR1 reads MNHNS; CDR2 reads SASEGT. The CDR3 sequence is 13 residues long. The CDR3 spells CASSEVSRYEQYF. CDR3 nucleotide sequence: TGTGCCAGCAGTGAAGTTAGCAGGTACGAGCAGTACTTC.